A selection of T cell receptor beta chains follows, all from one sample in a study of cytomegalovirus exposure and HLA in healthy donors. The repertoire was sequenced with immunoSEQ multiplex PCR; TCRdb's copy has only in-frame clones and lacks some. This sample has about 60,000 clones, with around 79% found just once. Specimen: PBMCs. All receptors derive from a female donor in good health and CMV-seronegative. Both conserved end residues are trimmed from each CDR3. The order of the fields is CDR3 protein, clone size, V gene, D gene, J gene. A D gene is named only where the DNA matches it firmly. Part of the rows lack a size; the others show once, few, many or a class for expanded clones.

ASSPGTGDGNTIY	few	TRBV18	TRBD1	TRBJ1-3
ASSEEPSGEETQY	.	TRBV6-1	TRBD2	TRBJ2-5
SPTTSYEQY	once	TRBV20-1	.	TRBJ2-7
ASSYGGGSTDTQY	.	TRBV6-5	TRBD2	TRBJ2-3
ASSQKVKWDRGSYEQY	once	TRBV4-1	TRBD1	.
AWSNRGLAF	.	TRBV30	TRBD1	TRBJ1-1
ASSAPLSSNQPQH	.	TRBV6-1	.	TRBJ1-5
ASSYSQGFGKLF	.	TRBV6-5	.	TRBJ1-4
ASSLWSGDGTGELF	.	TRBV27	.	TRBJ2-2
ASSPRTGNSGANVLT	.	TRBV9	TRBD1	TRBJ2-6
ATRTGARVTGELF	.	TRBV19	TRBD1	TRBJ2-2
AIRASGRNEQF	once	TRBV10-3	TRBD2	TRBJ2-1
ASSPGTPGEKLF	.	TRBV28	.	TRBJ1-4
ASSPRLAAVSEQY	once	TRBV28	TRBD2	TRBJ2-7
ASSPRGKSYEQY	few	TRBV7-2	.	TRBJ2-7
SVEGRGGYT	once	TRBV29-1	.	TRBJ1-2
ASSDLAGNEQF	.	TRBV25-1	TRBD2	TRBJ2-1
ASSDGLTNEQY	.	TRBV30	.	TRBJ2-7
ALDKSSGNTIY	.	TRBV30	.	TRBJ1-3
ASSFYEGQPQH	.	TRBV11-1	.	TRBJ1-5
ASRPGTANEQF	once	TRBV7-3	TRBD1	TRBJ2-1
ASSAGSSSNQPQH	.	TRBV9	.	TRBJ1-5
ASSTLRTEAF	.	TRBV28	.	TRBJ1-1
AKGAGGGQETQY	.	TRBV9	TRBD2	TRBJ2-5